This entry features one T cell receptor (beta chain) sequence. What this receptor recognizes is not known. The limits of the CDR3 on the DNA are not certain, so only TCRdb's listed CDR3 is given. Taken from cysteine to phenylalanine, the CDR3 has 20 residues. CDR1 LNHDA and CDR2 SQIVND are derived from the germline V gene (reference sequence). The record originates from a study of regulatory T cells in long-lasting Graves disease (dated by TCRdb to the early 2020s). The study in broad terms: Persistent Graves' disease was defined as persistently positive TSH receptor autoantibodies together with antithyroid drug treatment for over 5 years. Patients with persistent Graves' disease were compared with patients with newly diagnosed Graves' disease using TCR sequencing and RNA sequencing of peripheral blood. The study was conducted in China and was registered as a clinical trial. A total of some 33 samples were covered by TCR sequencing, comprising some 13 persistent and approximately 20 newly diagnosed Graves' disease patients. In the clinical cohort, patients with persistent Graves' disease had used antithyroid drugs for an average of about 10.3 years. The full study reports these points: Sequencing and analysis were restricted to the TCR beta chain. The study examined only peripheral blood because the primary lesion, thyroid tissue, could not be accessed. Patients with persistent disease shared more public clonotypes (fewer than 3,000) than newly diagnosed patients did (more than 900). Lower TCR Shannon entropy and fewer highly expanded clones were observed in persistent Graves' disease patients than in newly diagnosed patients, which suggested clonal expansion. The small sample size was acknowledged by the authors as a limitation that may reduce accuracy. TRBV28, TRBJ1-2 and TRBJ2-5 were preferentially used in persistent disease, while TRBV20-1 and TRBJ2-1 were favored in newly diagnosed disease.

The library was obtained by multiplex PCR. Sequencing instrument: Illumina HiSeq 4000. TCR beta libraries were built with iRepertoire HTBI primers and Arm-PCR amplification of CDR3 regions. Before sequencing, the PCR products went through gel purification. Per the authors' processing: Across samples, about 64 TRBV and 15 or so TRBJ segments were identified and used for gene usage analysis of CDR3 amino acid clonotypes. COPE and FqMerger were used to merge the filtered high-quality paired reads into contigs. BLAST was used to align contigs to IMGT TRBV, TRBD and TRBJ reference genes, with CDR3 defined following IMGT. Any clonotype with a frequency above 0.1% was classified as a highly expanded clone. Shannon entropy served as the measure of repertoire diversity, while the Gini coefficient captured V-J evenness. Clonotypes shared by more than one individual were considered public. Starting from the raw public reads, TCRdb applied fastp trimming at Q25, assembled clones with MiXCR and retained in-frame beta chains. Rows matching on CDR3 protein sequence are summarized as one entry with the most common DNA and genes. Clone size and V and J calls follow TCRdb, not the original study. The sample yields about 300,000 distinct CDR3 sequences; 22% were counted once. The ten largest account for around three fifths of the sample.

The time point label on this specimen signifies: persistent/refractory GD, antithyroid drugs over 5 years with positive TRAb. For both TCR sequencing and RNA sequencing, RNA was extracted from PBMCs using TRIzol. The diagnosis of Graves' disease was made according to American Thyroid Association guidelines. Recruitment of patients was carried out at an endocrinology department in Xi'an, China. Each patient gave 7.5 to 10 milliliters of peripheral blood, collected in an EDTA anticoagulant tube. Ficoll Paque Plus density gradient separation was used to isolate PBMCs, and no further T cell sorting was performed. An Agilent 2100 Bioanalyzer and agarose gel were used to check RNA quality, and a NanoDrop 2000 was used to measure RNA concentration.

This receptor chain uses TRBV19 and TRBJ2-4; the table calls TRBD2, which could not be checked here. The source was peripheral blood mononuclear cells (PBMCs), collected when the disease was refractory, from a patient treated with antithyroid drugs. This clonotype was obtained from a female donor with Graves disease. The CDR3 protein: CASSIGTSGRVRHFGNERFF.